This T cell receptor (beta chain) was recovered during a study of T-cell memory formation after mild COVID-19. For the study at large: Clusters were largely donor specific. Study findings and constraints: Nothing confirmed that second-wave clones peaking on day 37 were specific for SARS-CoV-2.

One entry per CDR3 protein, called by TCRdb with MiXCR from the 5' RACE reads. The table lists approximately 500,000 distinct CDR3 sequences, approximately 25% of them singletons. The CDR3 sequence is 11 residues long. From germline, CDR1 is SQVTM and CDR2 ANQGSEA. The V end lost 5 bases, the J end lost 3 bases, and 7 bases lay between the germline ends. Of note for this clonotype: Its antigen is currently unknown.

This chain connects TRBV29-1 to TRBJ2-5; no clear D. This TCR was sampled from an adult woman who had mild COVID-19 (a few samples of this study predate the infection). Cell type and time point are not known. What was sequenced was PBMCs or a T cell subset sorted from them (not recorded which). The CDR3 nucleotides are TGCAGCGTTCTAGTTAAAGAGACCCAGTACTTC. It is translated as CSVLVKETQYF.